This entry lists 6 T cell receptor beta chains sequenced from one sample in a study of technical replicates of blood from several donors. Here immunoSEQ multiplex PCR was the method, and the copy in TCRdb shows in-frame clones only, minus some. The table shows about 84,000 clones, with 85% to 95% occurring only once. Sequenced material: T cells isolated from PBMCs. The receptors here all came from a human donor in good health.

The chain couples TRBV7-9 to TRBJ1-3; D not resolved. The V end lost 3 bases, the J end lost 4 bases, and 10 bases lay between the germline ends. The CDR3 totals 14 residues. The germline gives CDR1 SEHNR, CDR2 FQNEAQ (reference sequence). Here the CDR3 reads CASSLAGRGNTIYF. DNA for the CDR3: TGTGCCAGCAGCTTGGCCGGGAGGGGAAACACCATATATTTT. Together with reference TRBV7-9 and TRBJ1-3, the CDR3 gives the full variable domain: DTGVSQNPRHKITKRGQNVTFRCDPISEHNRLYWYRQTLGQGPEFLTYFQNEAQLEKSRLLSDRFSAERPKGSFSTLEIQRTEQGDSAMYLCASSLAGRGNTIYFGEGSWLTVV.

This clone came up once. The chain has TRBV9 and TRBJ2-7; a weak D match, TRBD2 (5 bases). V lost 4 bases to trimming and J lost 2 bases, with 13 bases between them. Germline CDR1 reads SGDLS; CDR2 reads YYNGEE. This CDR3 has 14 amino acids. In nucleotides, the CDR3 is TGTGCCAGCAGCCCGGGGTTTTCGACCTACGAGCAGTACTTC. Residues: CASSPGFSTYEQYF.

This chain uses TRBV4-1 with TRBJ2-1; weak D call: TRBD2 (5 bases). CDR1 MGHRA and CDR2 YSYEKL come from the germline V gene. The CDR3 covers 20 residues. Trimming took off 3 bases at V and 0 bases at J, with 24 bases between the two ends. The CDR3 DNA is TGCGCCAGCAGCCAGGATGAACTAGGTCGGTCTCTGATCTCCTACAATGAGCAGTTCTTC. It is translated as CASSQDELGRSLISYNEQFF.

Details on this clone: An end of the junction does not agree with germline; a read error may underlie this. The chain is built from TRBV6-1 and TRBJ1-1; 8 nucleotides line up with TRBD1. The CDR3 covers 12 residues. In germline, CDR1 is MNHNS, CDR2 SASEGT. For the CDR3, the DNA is TGTGCCAGCCGTGACAGGGGAGTTGTAGCTTTCTTT. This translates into CASRDRGVVAFF.

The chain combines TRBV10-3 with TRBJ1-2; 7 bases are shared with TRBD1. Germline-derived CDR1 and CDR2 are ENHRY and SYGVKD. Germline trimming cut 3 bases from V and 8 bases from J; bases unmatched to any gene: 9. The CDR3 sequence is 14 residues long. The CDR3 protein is CAISDGTAASGYTF. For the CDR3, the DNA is TGTGCCATCAGTGATGGGACAGCCGCATCGGGCTACACCTTC.

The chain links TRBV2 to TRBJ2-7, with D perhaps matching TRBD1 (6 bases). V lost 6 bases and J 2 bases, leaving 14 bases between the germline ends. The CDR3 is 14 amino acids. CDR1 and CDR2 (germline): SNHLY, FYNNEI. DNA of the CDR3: TGTGCCAGCAGGGATCAACAGGGCCCCTACGAGCAGTACTTC. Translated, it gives CASRDQQGPYEQYF.